This T cell receptor beta chain was captured in a study of blood T cell repertoires in COVID-19 (dated by TCRdb to 2020 to 2021). For the study in its entirety: Samples covering the acute and convalescent phases of COVID-19 were provided by collaborators in the United States, Italy and Spain. Samples came from the ongoing ImmuneRACE study (first 160 participants) plus 1,254 subjects from 6 global collaborators. Where available, HLA class I and class II types were obtained from metadata supplied by the sample provider rather than from assay-based typing. A freely available public database, intended as a resource for researchers studying the immune response to SARS-CoV-2, is where the repertoires were released. Deeply sampled blood TCRbeta repertoires from subjects exposed to, actively infected with, or recovered from COVID-19 were included in the dataset. The prospective study material was composed of cDNA or gDNA derived from T cells, B-cell-depleted T cells, or PBMCs. Nearly every sample came with metadata listing a de-identified subject ID, COVID-19 status, age in years and sex.

Enrolling through a virtual design, the prospective study's participants ranged in age from roughly 18 to 90 years and lived across 24 United States geographic areas. Cohort assignment in the prospective study relied on participant-reported clinical history from a screening survey and a study questionnaire. Exposed participants were defined as having been in contact with someone with a PCR-confirmed or clinician-diagnosed COVID-19 case within 2 weeks of study entry. In the prospective study, whole blood, serum and a nasopharyngeal or oropharyngeal swab were collected from each participant by mobile phlebotomists. Over a roughly 2-month period, participants in the prospective study had the option of providing additional blood draws and questionnaires. Blood samples from the prospective study were shipped frozen or at room temperature prior to DNA extraction. Looking up the germline V gene yields CDR1 SGHVS and CDR2 FQNEAQ. V and J are trimmed by 0 bases and 1 base, and the gene matches miss 9 bases of the junction. The CDR3 contains 19 residues, cysteine and phenylalanine counted. CDR3 DNA only is kept here, 57 bases in frame from base 1.

TCRbeta CDR3 regions were amplified from genomic DNA using the immunoSEQ Assay, a bias-controlled multiplex PCR. Under the source paper's analysis protocol: Nucleated cell counts per sample were estimated from amplification of reference gene primers within the assay. Sequence reads were collapsed and filtered to measure the absolute abundance of every unique TCRbeta CDR3 rearrangement. Productive Simpson clonality was computed per sample as the square root of Simpson's diversity index over productive rearrangements. The table was pulled from immuneACCESS by TCRdb, which kept in-frame rearrangements only. Such tables lose some clones; where checked, under half of the loss comes from unresolved V genes, and the rest has no known cause. V, J and clone size were drawn from that table, and D and trimming were deduced from the DNA. The sample table contains 200,000 to 250,000 clones; only one count was recorded for approximately 90% of them. The ten largest make up 0.87% of the sample.

Points on this clone: This receptor's antigen is unknown. The record has no base qualities; no much larger clone is one base away.

The investigation overall reported the following: The quantity of clinical and demographic metadata differed by source and by participant and was supplied without curation.

The chain links TRBV7-8 with TRBJ2-4, with 10 middle bases fitting TRBD2. Sequencing input: PBMCs or T cells enriched from blood (not recorded which). This TCR came from a man aged 50-59 years who had been exposed to COVID-19. The nucleotide sequence is given as TGTGCCAGCAGCTTAGCACGGGAGAAGCGGGAGGGGGCCAAAAACATTCAGTACTTC. It specifies CASSLAREKREGAKNIQYF.